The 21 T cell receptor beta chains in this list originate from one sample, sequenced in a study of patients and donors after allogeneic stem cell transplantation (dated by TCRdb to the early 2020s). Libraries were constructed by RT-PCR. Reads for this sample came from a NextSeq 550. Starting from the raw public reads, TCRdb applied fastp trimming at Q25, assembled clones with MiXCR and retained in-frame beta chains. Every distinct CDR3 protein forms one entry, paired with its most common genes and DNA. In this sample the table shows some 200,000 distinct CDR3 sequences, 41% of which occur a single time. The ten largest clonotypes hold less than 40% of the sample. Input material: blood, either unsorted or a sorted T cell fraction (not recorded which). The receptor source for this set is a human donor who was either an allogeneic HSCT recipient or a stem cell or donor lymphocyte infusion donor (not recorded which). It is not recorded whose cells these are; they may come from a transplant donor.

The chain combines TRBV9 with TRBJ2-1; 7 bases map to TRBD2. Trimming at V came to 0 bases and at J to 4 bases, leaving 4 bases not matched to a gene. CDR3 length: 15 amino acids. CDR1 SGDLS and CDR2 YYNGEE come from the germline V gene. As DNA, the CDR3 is TGTGCCAGCAGCGTAGAGTCTAGCGGTTACAATGAGCAGTTCTTC. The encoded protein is CASSVESSGYNEQFF.

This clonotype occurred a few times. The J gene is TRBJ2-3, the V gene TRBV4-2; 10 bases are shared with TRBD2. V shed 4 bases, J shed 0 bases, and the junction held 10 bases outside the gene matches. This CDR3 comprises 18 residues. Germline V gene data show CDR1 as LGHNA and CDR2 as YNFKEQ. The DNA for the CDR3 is TGTGCCAGCAGCCCCGACGTTGGACTAGCGGTGAGCACAGATACGCAGTATTTT. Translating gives CASSPDVGLAVSTDTQYF.

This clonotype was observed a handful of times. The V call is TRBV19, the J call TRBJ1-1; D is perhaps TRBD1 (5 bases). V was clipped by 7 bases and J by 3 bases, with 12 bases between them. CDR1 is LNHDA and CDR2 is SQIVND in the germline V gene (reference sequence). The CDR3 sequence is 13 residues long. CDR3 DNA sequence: TGTGCCAGTATCGGGGCGAGGGACACTGAAGCTTTCTTT. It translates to CASIGARDTEAFF.

The CDR3: CATSTLYTDTQYF. As DNA, the CDR3 is TGTGCCACCAGCACCCTCTACACAGATACGCAGTATTTT. This chain uses TRBV15 with TRBJ2-3; D unresolved. CDR3 size: 13 residues. Germline assignment: CDR1 LNHNV and CDR2 YYDKDF (reference sequence). Trimming removed 4 bases from V and 2 bases from J, with 7 bases in between.

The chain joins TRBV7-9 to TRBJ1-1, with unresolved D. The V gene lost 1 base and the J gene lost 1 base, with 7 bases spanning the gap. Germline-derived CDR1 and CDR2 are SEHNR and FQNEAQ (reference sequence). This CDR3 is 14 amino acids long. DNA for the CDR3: TGTGCCAGCAGCTTAGTGACAAAGAACACTGAAGCTTTCTTT. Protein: CASSLVTKNTEAFF.

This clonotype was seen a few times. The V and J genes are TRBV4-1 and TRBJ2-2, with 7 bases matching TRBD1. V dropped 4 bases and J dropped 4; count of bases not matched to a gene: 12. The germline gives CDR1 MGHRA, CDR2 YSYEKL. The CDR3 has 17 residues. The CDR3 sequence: CASSRDRGSQSTGELFF. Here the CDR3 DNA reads TGCGCCAGCAGCCGGGACAGAGGGTCTCAAAGCACCGGGGAGCTGTTTTTT.

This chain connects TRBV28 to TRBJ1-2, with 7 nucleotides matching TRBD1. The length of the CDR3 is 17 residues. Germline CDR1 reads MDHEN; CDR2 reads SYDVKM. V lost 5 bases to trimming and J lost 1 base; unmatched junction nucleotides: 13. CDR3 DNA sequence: TGTGCCAGCAGTCCACGATCTAACCGGGACAGTAACTATGGCTACACCTTC. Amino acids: CASSPRSNRDSNYGYTF.

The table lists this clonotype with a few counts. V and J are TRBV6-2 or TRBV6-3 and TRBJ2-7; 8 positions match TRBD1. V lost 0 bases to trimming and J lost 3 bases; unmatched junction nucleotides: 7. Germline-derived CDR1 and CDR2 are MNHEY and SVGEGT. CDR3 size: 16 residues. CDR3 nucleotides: TGTGCCAGCAGTTACTCTAACAGGGGGGACTTCTACGAGCAGTACTTC. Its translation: CASSYSNRGDFYEQYF.

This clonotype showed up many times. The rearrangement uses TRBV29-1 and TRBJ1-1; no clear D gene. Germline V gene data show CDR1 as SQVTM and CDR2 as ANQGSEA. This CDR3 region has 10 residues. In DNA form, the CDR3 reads TGCAGTGCCTTGAACACTGAAGCTTTCTTT. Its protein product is CSALNTEAFF.

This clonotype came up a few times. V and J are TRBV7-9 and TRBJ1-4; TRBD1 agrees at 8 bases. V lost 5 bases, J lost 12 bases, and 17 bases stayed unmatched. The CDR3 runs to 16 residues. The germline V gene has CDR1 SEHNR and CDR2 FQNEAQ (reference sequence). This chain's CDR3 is CASSTPGGNGMNELFF. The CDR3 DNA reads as TGTGCCAGCAGCACCCCAGGGGGCAATGGGATGAACGAACTGTTTTTT. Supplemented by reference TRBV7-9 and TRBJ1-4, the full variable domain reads DTGVSQNPRHKITKRGQNVTFRCDPISEHNRLYWYRQTLGQGPEFLTYFQNEAQLEKSRLLSDRFSAERPKGSFSTLEIQRTEQGDSAMYLCASSTPGGNGMNELFFGSGTQLSVL.

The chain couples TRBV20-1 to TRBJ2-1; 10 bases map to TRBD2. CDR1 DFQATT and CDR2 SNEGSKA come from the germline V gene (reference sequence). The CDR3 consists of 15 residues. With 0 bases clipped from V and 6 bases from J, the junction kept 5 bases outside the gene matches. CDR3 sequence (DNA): TGCAGTGCTAGAGAACCGGCTAGCGGGAGCAATGAGCAGTTCTTC. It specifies CSAREPASGSNEQFF.

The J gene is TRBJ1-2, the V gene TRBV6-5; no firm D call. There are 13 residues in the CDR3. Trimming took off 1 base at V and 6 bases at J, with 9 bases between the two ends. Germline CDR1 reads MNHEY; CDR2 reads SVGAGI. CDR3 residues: CASSYLREHGYTF. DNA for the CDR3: TGTGCCAGCAGTTACTTGAGGGAACATGGCTACACCTTC.

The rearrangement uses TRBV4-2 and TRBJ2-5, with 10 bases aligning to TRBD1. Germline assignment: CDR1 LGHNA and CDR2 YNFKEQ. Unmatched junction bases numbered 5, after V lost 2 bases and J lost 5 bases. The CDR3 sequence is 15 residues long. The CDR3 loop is CASSQSTGGDETQYF. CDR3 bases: TGTGCCAGCAGCCAATCGACAGGGGGCGACGAGACCCAGTACTTC.

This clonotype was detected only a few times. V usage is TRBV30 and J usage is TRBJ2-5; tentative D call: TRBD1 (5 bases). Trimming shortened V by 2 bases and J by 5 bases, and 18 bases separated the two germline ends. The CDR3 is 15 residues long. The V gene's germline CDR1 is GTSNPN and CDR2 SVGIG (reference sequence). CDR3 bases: TGTGCCTGGAGTCCCAGGGTCCTAACTCTCGAGACCCAGTACTTC. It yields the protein CAWSPRVLTLETQYF.

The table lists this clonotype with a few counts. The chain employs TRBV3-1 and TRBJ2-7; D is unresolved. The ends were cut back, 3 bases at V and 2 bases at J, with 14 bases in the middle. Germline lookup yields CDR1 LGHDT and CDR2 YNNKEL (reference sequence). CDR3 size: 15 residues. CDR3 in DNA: TGTGCCAGCAGCCAGTTGACTGTCACCCCCTACGAGCAGTACTTC. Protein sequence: CASSQLTVTPYEQYF.

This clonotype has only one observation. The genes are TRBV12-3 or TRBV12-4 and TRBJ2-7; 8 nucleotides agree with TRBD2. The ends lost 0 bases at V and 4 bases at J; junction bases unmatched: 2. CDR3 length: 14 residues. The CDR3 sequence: CASSLATSGYEQYF. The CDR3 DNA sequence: TGTGCCAGCAGTTTAGCTACTAGCGGTTACGAGCAGTACTTC.

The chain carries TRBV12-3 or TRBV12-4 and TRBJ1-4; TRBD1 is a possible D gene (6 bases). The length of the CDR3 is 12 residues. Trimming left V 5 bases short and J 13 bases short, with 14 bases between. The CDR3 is CASSPQGGGLFF. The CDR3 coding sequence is TGTGCCAGCAGTCCCCAGGGAGGGGGACTGTTTTTT.

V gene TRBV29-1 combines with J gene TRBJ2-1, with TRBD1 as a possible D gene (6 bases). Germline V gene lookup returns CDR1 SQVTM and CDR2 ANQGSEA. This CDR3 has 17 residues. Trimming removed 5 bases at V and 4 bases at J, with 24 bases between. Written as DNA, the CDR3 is TGCAGCGTTAAAGCCAGGTTGGGACAAGGGTTATACAATGAGCAGTTCTTC. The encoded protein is CSVKARLGQGLYNEQFF.

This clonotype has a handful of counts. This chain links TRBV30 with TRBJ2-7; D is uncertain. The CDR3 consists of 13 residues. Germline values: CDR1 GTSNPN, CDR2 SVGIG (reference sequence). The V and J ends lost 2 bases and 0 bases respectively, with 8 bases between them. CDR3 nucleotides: TGTGCCTGGAGTAGTTCTAGCTCCTACGAGCAGTACTTC. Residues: CAWSSSSSYEQYF.

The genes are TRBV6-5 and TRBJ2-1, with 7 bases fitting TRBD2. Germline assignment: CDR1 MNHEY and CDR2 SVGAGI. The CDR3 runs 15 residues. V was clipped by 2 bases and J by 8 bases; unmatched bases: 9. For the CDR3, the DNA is TGTGCCAGCAGTTACACCCGACTAGCTTGGGATGAGCAGTTCTTC. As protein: CASSYTRLAWDEQFF.

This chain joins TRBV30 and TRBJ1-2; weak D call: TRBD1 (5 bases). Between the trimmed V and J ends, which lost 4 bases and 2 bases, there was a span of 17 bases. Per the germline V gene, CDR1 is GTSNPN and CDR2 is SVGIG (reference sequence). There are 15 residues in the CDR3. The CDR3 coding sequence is TGTGCCTGGATCCTCCATGCAGGGAGAAACTATGGCTACACCTTC. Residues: CAWILHAGRNYGYTF.